Below, 21 T cell receptor beta chains from the same sample are listed, as sequenced in a study of OX40 agonist ivuxolimab in advanced cancers. TCRdb's table, derived via immunoSEQ multiplex PCR, lists solely in-frame clones and lacks some. The sample yields about 72,000 clones, around 87% seen once. The sample was CD4+ or CD8+ T cells sorted from blood, taken in a trial of the OX40 agonist ivuxolimab. The receptor set was obtained from an adult with an advanced solid tumor such as melanoma, head and neck, liver or kidney cancer.

This clone was seen more than once but under ten times. The chain combines TRBV18 with TRBJ1-1, with D unclear. This CDR3 has 14 amino acids. Germline-derived CDR1 and CDR2 are KGHSH and LQKENI. Trimming cost V 2 bases and J 0 bases, with 7 bases left between them. DNA for the CDR3: TGTGCCAGCTCACCAGGGCAACTGAACACTGAAGCTTTCTTT. It codes for CASSPGQLNTEAFF.

This clone turned up a few times. The chain has TRBV7-3 and TRBJ2-1, with unresolved D. Deletions cut 1 base from V and 2 bases from J, with 6 bases between. The length of the CDR3 is 14 residues. Germline V lookup: CDR1 SGHTA, CDR2 FQGTGA. CDR3 amino acids: CASSLRAAYNEQFF. In DNA, the CDR3 is TGTGCCAGCAGCTTAAGGGCAGCCTACAATGAGCAGTTCTTC.

The chain combines TRBV19 with TRBJ2-2; D may match TRBD1 or TRBD2 (6 bases each). The germline V and J ends were trimmed by 10 bases and 0 bases, with 21 bases remaining between them. The CDR3 contains 17 residues. Germline V gene data show CDR1 as LNHDA and CDR2 as SQIVND (reference sequence). The CDR3 loop is CATGKTGAYTNTGELFF. The CDR3 nucleotides read TGTGCCACGGGGAAGACGGGGGCCTACACGAACACCGGGGAGCTGTTTTTT.

This rearrangement joins TRBV11-2 to TRBJ2-7; 9 nucleotides match TRBD2. The trim removed 7 bases at V and 1 base at J, leaving 5 bases unmatched. CDR3 length: 14 residues. Germline values: CDR1 SGHAT, CDR2 FQNNGV. The CDR3 nucleotides read TGTGCCAGCACCCTCAGCGGGGGGTCCTACGAGCAGTACTTC. It yields the protein CASTLSGGSYEQYF.

The rearrangement links TRBV28 to TRBJ1-5; 7 bases agree with TRBD1. The CDR3 covers 13 residues. Unmatched junction bases numbered 0, after V lost 2 bases and J lost 5 bases. Germline CDR1 reads MDHEN; CDR2 reads SYDVKM. This chain's CDR3 is CASSLTGDQPQHF. CDR3 nucleotides: TGTGCCAGCAGTTTAACAGGGGATCAGCCCCAGCATTTT.

V and J are TRBV6-6 and TRBJ2-7; possible D gene TRBD2, 6 bases. V shed 5 bases and J shed 0 bases, with 11 bases lying between them. Germline CDR1 is MNHNY and CDR2 is SVGAGI (reference sequence). There are 14 residues in the CDR3. CDR3 in amino acids: CASSTGGFSYEQYF. CDR3 nucleotides: TGTGCCAGCAGTACCGGGGGATTCTCCTACGAGCAGTACTTC.

This clone was observed a handful of times. The V gene is TRBV11-1, the J gene TRBJ1-4; 7 positions agree with TRBD1. The germline V gene has CDR1 SGHAT and CDR2 FQDESV (reference sequence). This CDR3 is built from 16 residues. The trim removed 4 bases at V and 4 bases at J, leaving 9 bases unmatched. In DNA, the CDR3 is TGTGCCAGCAGCTACTCCGGGACAGACCGTAATGAAAAACTGTTTTTT. This sequence encodes CASSYSGTDRNEKLFF.

This clone was seen only once. Other DNA sequences from this sample encode an identical CDR3 as well. This chain uses TRBV7-9 with TRBJ2-7, with 9 bases matching TRBD1. V gave up 0 bases and J gave up 3 bases; unmatched junction bases: 0. The CDR3 length is 14 residues. Germline lookup yields CDR1 SEHNR and CDR2 FQNEAQ (reference sequence). CDR3 sequence (DNA): TGTGCCAGCAGCTTAGCGGGACAGGGCTACGAGCAGTACTTC. Its translation is CASSLAGQGYEQYF.

There are a few counts of this clone. This sample includes further DNA sequences coding for the same CDR3. This chain connects TRBV7-2 to TRBJ2-7, with D tentatively TRBD1 (6 bases). This CDR3 has 15 amino acids. V gave up 1 base and J gave up 3 bases, with 13 bases separating them. Germline V lookup: CDR1 SGHTA, CDR2 FQGNSA. CDR3 amino acids: CASSLDGQKFYEQYF. The CDR3, as DNA: TGTGCCAGCAGCTTAGATGGACAGAAGTTCTACGAGCAGTACTTC.

This clone was seen a handful of times. This CDR3 is also generated by other DNA sequences in the sample. V gene TRBV5-4 combines with J gene TRBJ2-7; D is unclear. V dropped 2 bases and J dropped 7 bases, with 13 bases sitting between them. The CDR3 is made up of 13 amino acids. Germline assignment: CDR1 SGHNT and CDR2 YYREEE (reference sequence). Here the CDR3 DNA reads TGTGCCAGCAGCTTAGAAGCGAGTGGGGAGCAGTACTTC. This gives the protein CASSLEASGEQYF.

The chain uses TRBV6-1 and TRBJ2-7, with 9 bases aligning to TRBD1. V lost 2 bases to trimming and J lost 7 bases; unmatched junction nucleotides: 9. The CDR3 length is 15 residues. Germline CDR1 MNHNS, CDR2 SASEGT. CDR3 residues: CASSESGQGSGEQYF. CDR3 in DNA: TGTGCCAGCAGTGAATCAGGACAGGGGTCGGGGGAGCAGTACTTC.

The chain carries TRBV7-2 and TRBJ2-2, with D tentatively TRBD1 (6 bases). Germline V gene lookup returns CDR1 SGHTA and CDR2 FQGNSA. Between the trimmed V and J ends, which lost 5 bases and 4 bases, there was a span of 8 bases. The CDR3 runs to 13 residues. The CDR3 nucleotides read TGTGCCAGCAGCCAACAGGGCACCGGGGAGCTGTTTTTT. Its protein product is CASSQQGTGELFF.

This sequence joins TRBV6-1 and TRBJ2-5; D might be TRBD1 or TRBD2, each matching 5 bases. Germline CDR1 MNHNS, CDR2 SASEGT. This CDR3 contains 13 residues. V lost 4 bases and J lost 5, with 11 bases in between. The CDR3 DNA reads as TGTGCCAGCAGTGGGATCTGGGGGGAGACCCAGTACTTC. Its protein is CASSGIWGETQYF.

This chain connects TRBV27 to TRBJ2-3; D is tentatively TRBD1 or TRBD2 (6 bases each). The germline V gene has CDR1 MNHEY and CDR2 SMNVEV (reference sequence). V was trimmed by 8 bases and J by 4 bases, leaving 10 bases between them. CDR3 length: 12 amino acids. The CDR3 bases are TGTGCCAGCGGGGGGCGCGCAGATACGCAGTATTTT. Its translation: CASGGRADTQYF.

The CDR3 is CASSLGIAGNNEQFF. The CDR3 DNA sequence: TGTGCCAGTAGCCTGGGTATTGCGGGAAACAATGAGCAGTTCTTC. The chain recombines TRBV19 with TRBJ2-1; D might be TRBD2 (6 bases). Germline V gene sequence: CDR1 LNHDA, CDR2 SQIVND (reference sequence). The V end lost 6 bases, the J end lost 5 bases, and 17 bases lay between the germline ends. The CDR3 spans 15 residues.

The J gene is TRBJ2-2, the V gene TRBV30, with unresolved D. Trimming took off 0 bases at V and 0 bases at J, with 11 bases between the two ends. Germline CDR1 is GTSNPN and CDR2 is SVGIG (reference sequence). The CDR3 sequence is 16 residues long. CDR3 amino acids: CAWSVPAVTNTGELFF. Written as DNA, the CDR3 is TGTGCCTGGAGTGTACCTGCAGTCACGAACACCGGGGAGCTGTTTTTT. Full variable domain (outside the CDR3, taken from reference TRBV30 and TRBJ2-2): SQTIHQWPATLVQPVGSPLSLECTVEGTSNPNLYWYRQAAGRGLQLLFYSVGIGQISSEVPQNLSASRPQDRQFILSSKKLLLSDSGFYLCAWSVPAVTNTGELFFGEGSRLTVL.

The rearrangement links TRBV6-1 to TRBJ2-7, with D uncertain. The CDR3 contains 13 residues. V gave up 9 bases and J gave up 0 bases, with 12 bases separating them. Per germline, CDR1 MNHNS and CDR2 SASEGT. The CDR3 loop is CASTKTNSYEQYF. In nucleotides, the CDR3 is TGTGCCAGTACGAAGACCAACTCCTACGAGCAGTACTTC.

The chain carries TRBV6-4 and TRBJ2-5; TRBD1 matches 11 bases. J was trimmed by 5 bases and V by 5 bases; bases with no gene match: 1. The CDR3 runs to 13 residues. The V gene's germline CDR1 is MRHNA and CDR2 SNTAGT. CDR3 nucleotides: TGTGCCAGCAGTAGGGACAGGGGGGAGACCCAGTACTTC. This encodes CASSRDRGETQYF.

A single count supports this clone. The chain recombines TRBV21-1 with TRBJ2-7; the table gives TRBD1 as D, unverified against the DNA. TRBV21-1 is a pseudogene segment. The CDR3 runs 14 residues. CDR3 nucleotides: TGTGCCAGCAGCAAAGGGGACAGCTCCTACGAGCAGTACTTC. Protein sequence: CASSKGDSSYEQYF.

The chain's CDR3 is CAAGGYTSTDTQYF. The CDR3 nucleotides are TGTGCTGCGGGGGGTTACACTAGCACAGATACGCAGTATTTT. The rearrangement links TRBV19 to TRBJ2-3; TRBD2 aligns across 8 bases. The germline CDR1 and CDR2 sequences are LNHDA and SQIVND (reference sequence). This CDR3 has 14 residues.

This clone appeared a single time. This chain uses TRBV6-6 with TRBJ2-7; 7 nucleotides match TRBD1. The V and J ends lost 4 bases and 3 bases, in that order; junction bases with no gene match: 9. Germline V gene lookup returns CDR1 MNHNY and CDR2 SVGAGI (reference sequence). The CDR3 spans 15 residues. CDR3 protein: CASSFRRQGNYEQYF. In DNA, the CDR3 is TGTGCCAGCAGTTTCCGTCGACAGGGCAACTACGAGCAGTACTTC.